This T cell receptor (beta chain) was profiled in a study of OX40 agonist ivuxolimab in advanced cancers. Points on this clone: Its antigen is unidentified.

Study findings and constraints: Also showing low normalized T-cell clonal expansion were some of the nonresponders.

Libraries were prepared by immunoSEQ multiplex PCR; TCRdb keeps only in-frame clonotypes and omits some of them. The table has about 62,000 clones, less than 85% seen once; the top ten hold roughly 10%. This sequence was found in an adult with an advanced solid tumor such as melanoma, head and neck, liver or kidney cancer. The sample here was CD4+ or CD8+ T cells sorted from blood, taken in a trial of the OX40 agonist ivuxolimab.

CDR3 nucleotide sequence: TGTGCCAGCAGTAGCGGCGGGGTGGGTGAAAAACTGTTTTTT. Translation gives CASSSGGVGEKLFF. This chain uses TRBV6-6 with TRBJ1-4, with D uncertain. The CDR3 is 14 residues long. Looked up from germline, CDR1 is MNHNY and CDR2 is SVGAGI (reference sequence). The V and J ends lost 5 bases and 7 bases respectively, with 14 bases between them.